These T cell receptor beta chains were read from a single sample in a study of CD8+ T cells in alopecia areata. Measured with immunoSEQ multiplex PCR; TCRdb has only the in-frame clones, and not every one. The data contain 150,000 to 250,000 clones, around 60% of them singletons. The sample here was CD4+ T cells sorted from blood, taken at week 4, from a patient treated with tofacitinib. The receptors stem from a human donor with alopecia areata. The CDR3 runs from the conserved cysteine through the conserved F or W. The D gene is left open where the match is weak. A clone size is listed for some rows: how often the clone was seen (once, few, many), or a class if it is expanded.

J gene: TRBJ2-2
D gene: -
V gene: TRBV29-1
clone size: -
CDR3 DNA: TGCAGCGCCCGGCGGGGTTACACCGGGGAGCTGTTTTTT
CDR3 protein: CSARRGYTGELFF

J gene: TRBJ2-2
D gene: TRBD2
V gene: TRBV2
clone size: -
CDR3 DNA: TGTGCCAGGGGTACAGGCGGGAGCACCGGGGAGCTGTTTTTT
CDR3 protein: CARGTGGSTGELFF

J gene: TRBJ2-7
D gene: TRBD1
V gene: TRBV13
clone size: -
CDR3 DNA: TGTGCCAGCAGGAAGGGACAGGGGTTTAGCGAGCAGTACTTC
CDR3 protein: CASRKGQGFSEQYF

J gene: TRBJ2-3
D gene: -
V gene: TRBV7-9
clone size: few
CDR3 DNA: TGTGCCAGCAGCCAGAGGGGGGCAGATACGCAGTATTTT
CDR3 protein: CASSQRGADTQYF

J gene: TRBJ2-5
D gene: -
V gene: TRBV4-2
clone size: once
CDR3 DNA: TGTGCCAGCAGCCAAGATGTGGGGACTCCTCAAGAGACCCAGTACTTC
CDR3 protein: CASSQDVGTPQETQYF

J gene: TRBJ1-2
D gene: TRBD1
V gene: TRBV9
clone size: -
CDR3 DNA: TGTGCCAGCAGCGTAGGGCACACGGGACAGGGCAATGGCTACACCTTC
CDR3 protein: CASSVGHTGQGNGYTF

J gene: TRBJ2-3
D gene: -
V gene: TRBV4-3
clone size: -
CDR3 DNA: TGCGCCAGCAAGGTCGGGGTTACCACAGATGCGCAGTATTTT
CDR3 protein: CASKVGVTTDAQYF

J gene: TRBJ1-1
D gene: -
V gene: TRBV6-5
clone size: -
CDR3 DNA: TGTGCCAGCAGAGGCCCTAACACTGAAGCTTTCTTT
CDR3 protein: CASRGPNTEAFF

J gene: TRBJ1-2
D gene: -
V gene: TRBV5-1
clone size: -
CDR3 DNA: TGCGCCAGCAGCTTGAACGACGGCTACTATGGCTACACCTTC
CDR3 protein: CASSLNDGYYGYTF

J gene: TRBJ2-3
D gene: TRBD2
V gene: TRBV5-1
clone size: few
CDR3 DNA: TGCGCCAGCAGCTTGGAGCCTAGCGGGTTGGCAGATACGCAGTATTTT
CDR3 protein: CASSLEPSGLADTQYF

J gene: TRBJ1-6
D gene: TRBD1
V gene: TRBV7-9
clone size: -
CDR3 DNA: TGTGCCAGCAGTCCCGGGGACAGGGACAATTCACCCCTCCACTTT
CDR3 protein: CASSPGDRDNSPLHF

J gene: TRBJ2-5
D gene: TRBD2
V gene: TRBV2
clone size: -
CDR3 DNA: TGTGCCAGCAGCCGACTAGCGGGGGCTCAAGAGACCCAGTACTTC
CDR3 protein: CASSRLAGAQETQYF

J gene: TRBJ2-2
D gene: -
V gene: TRBV4-1
clone size: once
CDR3 DNA: TGCGCCAGCAGCCAGCCACAGGGAAACACCGGGGAGCTGTTTTTT
CDR3 protein: CASSQPQGNTGELFF

J gene: TRBJ2-3
D gene: TRBD2
V gene: TRBV4-1
clone size: -
CDR3 DNA: TGCGCCAGCAGCCACCGGCTAGCGGGGGGGCCAGATACGCAGTATTTT
CDR3 protein: CASSHRLAGGPDTQYF

J gene: TRBJ1-6
D gene: -
V gene: TRBV7-9
clone size: -
CDR3 DNA: TGTGCCAGCGGGCAGGTTACTTCACCCCTCCACTTT
CDR3 protein: CASGQVTSPLHF

J gene: TRBJ2-2
D gene: -
V gene: TRBV11-2
clone size: -
CDR3 DNA: TGTGCCAGCAGCTTAGGTACAGGCTACACCGGGGAGCTGTTTTTT
CDR3 protein: CASSLGTGYTGELFF

J gene: TRBJ1-2
D gene: -
V gene: TRBV29-1
clone size: -
CDR3 DNA: TGCAGCGCTTCGCTCGGAGGGATCTTGGGCTACACCTTC
CDR3 protein: CSASLGGILGYTF

J gene: TRBJ2-7
D gene: -
V gene: TRBV5-1
clone size: -
CDR3 DNA: TGCGCCAGCAGCCTGACAGGGAGGCCCCACGAGCAGTACTTC
CDR3 protein: CASSLTGRPHEQYF

J gene: TRBJ1-3
D gene: -
V gene: TRBV20-1
clone size: -
CDR3 DNA: TGCAGTGCTAGACAGAGAAACACCATATATTTT
CDR3 protein: CSARQRNTIYF

J gene: TRBJ2-5
D gene: -
V gene: TRBV5-1
clone size: -
CDR3 DNA: TGCGCCAGCAGCTTGGCCTGGGCAGATCGGACCCAGTACTTC
CDR3 protein: CASSLAWADRTQYF

J gene: TRBJ2-1
D gene: -
V gene: TRBV30
clone size: few
CDR3 DNA: TGTGCCTGGAGTAAGAGAAGGAGGTCCTACAATGAGCAGTTCTTC
CDR3 protein: CAWSKRRRSYNEQFF

J gene: TRBJ2-3
D gene: -
V gene: TRBV18
clone size: -
CDR3 DNA: TGTGCCAGCTCACCACCCGGGCAGGAGATCACAGATACGCAGTATTTT
CDR3 protein: CASSPPGQEITDTQYF

J gene: TRBJ2-7
D gene: TRBD1
V gene: TRBV23-1
clone size: -
CDR3 DNA: TGCGCCAGCAGTCCTCTCGGGACAGGGAATTACGAGCAGTACTTC
CDR3 protein: CASSPLGTGNYEQYF

J gene: TRBJ2-4
D gene: -
V gene: TRBV2
clone size: -
CDR3 DNA: TGTGCCAGCAAACGTCTAGCCAAAAACATTCAGTACTTC
CDR3 protein: CASKRLAKNIQYF

J gene: TRBJ2-1
D gene: TRBD2
V gene: TRBV30
clone size: -
CDR3 DNA: TGTGCCTCCCTTAGGGACTATTACAATGAGCAGTTCTTC
CDR3 protein: CASLRDYYNEQFF

J gene: TRBJ1-1
D gene: -
V gene: TRBV29-1
clone size: -
CDR3 DNA: TGCAGCGGCGGACAGTCGAACACTGAAGCTTTCTTT
CDR3 protein: CSGGQSNTEAFF

J gene: TRBJ2-7
D gene: -
V gene: TRBV14
clone size: -
CDR3 DNA: TGTGCCAGCAGCCAAGCGGGGGGCCACAGCGAGCAGTACTTC
CDR3 protein: CASSQAGGHSEQYF

J gene: TRBJ1-6
D gene: -
V gene: TRBV30
clone size: -
CDR3 DNA: TGTGCCTGGAGCCGGACGACAGATTCACCCCTCCACTTT
CDR3 protein: CAWSRTTDSPLHF

J gene: TRBJ2-3
D gene: -
V gene: TRBV29-1
clone size: -
CDR3 DNA: TGCAGCGTTGAGGGACCCTTTATCGATACGCAGTATTTT
CDR3 protein: CSVEGPFIDTQYF

J gene: TRBJ2-7
D gene: TRBD1
V gene: TRBV19
clone size: -
CDR3 DNA: TGTGCCAGTAGTCCAGACAGGGGCGCCTACGAGCAGTACTTC
CDR3 protein: CASSPDRGAYEQYF

J gene: TRBJ1-5
D gene: -
V gene: TRBV29-1
clone size: -
CDR3 DNA: TGCAGCGTGCAGGGGAGTCTCAATCAGCCCCAGCATTTT
CDR3 protein: CSVQGSLNQPQHF

J gene: TRBJ1-1
D gene: -
V gene: TRBV7-9
clone size: few
CDR3 DNA: TGTGCCAGCAATCGGGACTCTTCGAACACTGAAGCTTTCTTT
CDR3 protein: CASNRDSSNTEAFF

J gene: TRBJ2-5
D gene: -
V gene: TRBV29-1
clone size: -
CDR3 DNA: TGCAGCGTTGAACCCAGACAAGAGACCCAGTACTTC
CDR3 protein: CSVEPRQETQYF

J gene: TRBJ2-1
D gene: -
V gene: TRBV7-2
clone size: -
CDR3 DNA: TGTGCCAGCAGCGGTGGACGTGGGCAAAGCTCCTACAATGAGCAGTTCTTC
CDR3 protein: CASSGGRGQSSYNEQFF

J gene: TRBJ2-7
D gene: TRBD2
V gene: TRBV5-1
clone size: -
CDR3 DNA: TGCGCCAGCAGCCCGGGACTAGCAGGCTACGAGCAGTACTTC
CDR3 protein: CASSPGLAGYEQYF

J gene: TRBJ2-7
D gene: TRBD2
V gene: TRBV7-8
clone size: few
CDR3 DNA: TGTGCCAGCAGCTTAAACCGTAGAAGCGGGGGGCTTACCTACGAGCAGTACTTC
CDR3 protein: CASSLNRRSGGLTYEQYF

J gene: TRBJ2-5
D gene: TRBD2
V gene: TRBV9
clone size: -
CDR3 DNA: TGTGCCAGCAGCGCTAGCGGGGGGCAAACACAAGAGACCCAGTACTTC
CDR3 protein: CASSASGGQTQETQYF

J gene: TRBJ2-5
D gene: -
V gene: TRBV5-1
clone size: few
CDR3 DNA: TGCGCCAGCAGCTCGATCCCGGGACTGAAAGAGACCCAGTACTTC
CDR3 protein: CASSSIPGLKETQYF

J gene: TRBJ2-7
D gene: -
V gene: TRBV28
clone size: -
CDR3 DNA: TGTGCCAGCAGTTTGAGCTATCGCGAGCAGTACTTC
CDR3 protein: CASSLSYREQYF

J gene: TRBJ1-6
D gene: -
V gene: TRBV6-6
clone size: few
CDR3 DNA: TGTGCCAGCAGTCTAAAGGACAGAATAACTTCACCCCTCCACTTT
CDR3 protein: CASSLKDRITSPLHF

J gene: TRBJ2-3
D gene: -
V gene: TRBV5-1
clone size: -
CDR3 DNA: TGCGCCAGCAGCCCGGAGGGCGCAGATACGCAGTATTTT
CDR3 protein: CASSPEGADTQYF

J gene: TRBJ2-5
D gene: -
V gene: TRBV5-1
clone size: -
CDR3 DNA: TGCGCCAGCAGCTTGGGAGACACTCAAGAGACCCAGTACTTC
CDR3 protein: CASSLGDTQETQYF

J gene: TRBJ2-1
D gene: TRBD2
V gene: TRBV7-2
clone size: -
CDR3 DNA: TGTGCCAGCAGCCAGAGGCGTAGCGGGTTCAGCTCCTACAATGAGCAGTTCTTC
CDR3 protein: CASSQRRSGFSSYNEQFF

J gene: TRBJ2-7
D gene: -
V gene: TRBV15
clone size: -
CDR3 DNA: TGTGCCACCAGCAGGGGGGGCCTCAGGGAGCAGTACTTC
CDR3 protein: CATSRGGLREQYF

J gene: TRBJ1-2
D gene: -
V gene: TRBV25-1
clone size: few
CDR3 DNA: TGTGCCAGCAGTGAATTTGGCGCCGGACTATGGCGTGGCTACACCTTC
CDR3 protein: CASSEFGAGLWRGYTF